The rows below give T cell receptor beta chains drawn from one sample of a study of blood T cell repertoires in COVID-19. Here immunoSEQ multiplex PCR was the method, and the copy in TCRdb shows in-frame clones only, minus some. This table holds roughly 180,000 clones, about four fifths found once. Sequencing used PBMCs or T cells enriched from blood (not recorded which). These receptors all stem from a man in his sixties who had recovered from COVID-19. The CDR3 runs from the conserved cysteine through the conserved F or W.

CDR3 length: 13; J gene: TRBJ1-2; V gene: TRBV14; CDR3 protein: CASSQGRSYGYTF
CDR3 length: 15; J gene: TRBJ2-5; V gene: TRBV19; CDR3 protein: CASSNLQGAGGTQYF
CDR3 length: 15; J gene: TRBJ2-2; V gene: TRBV7-3; CDR3 protein: CASTLGLGNTGELFF
CDR3 length: 18; J gene: TRBJ2-6; V gene: TRBV5-6; CDR3 protein: CASNGGGLFASGANVLTF
CDR3 length: 15; J gene: TRBJ1-3; V gene: TRBV3-1/TRBV3-2; CDR3 protein: CASRPDRATGNTIYF
CDR3 length: 13; J gene: TRBJ1-2; V gene: TRBV5-4; CDR3 protein: CASSPLGDYGYTF
CDR3 length: 15; J gene: TRBJ2-3; V gene: TRBV7-2; CDR3 protein: CASSIRDRVQDTQYF
CDR3 length: 15; J gene: TRBJ1-5; V gene: TRBV28; CDR3 protein: CASSSLGSGDQPQHF
CDR3 length: 13; J gene: TRBJ1-2; V gene: TRBV10-3; CDR3 protein: CAISLDRADGYTF
CDR3 length: 14; J gene: TRBJ2-7; V gene: TRBV27; CDR3 protein: CASSLWGQGPEQYF
CDR3 length: 13; J gene: TRBJ2-7; V gene: TRBV9; CDR3 protein: CASSSGGQGKQYF
CDR3 length: 13; J gene: TRBJ2-1; V gene: TRBV12-3/TRBV12-4; CDR3 protein: CASSPGQLNEQFF
CDR3 length: 14; J gene: TRBJ1-1; V gene: TRBV13; CDR3 protein: CATNARDRDTEAFF
CDR3 length: 15; J gene: TRBJ2-1; V gene: TRBV28; CDR3 protein: CASSQQGTWDNEQFF
CDR3 length: 17; J gene: TRBJ1-1; V gene: TRBV9; CDR3 protein: CASSVVPNSPKNTEAFF
CDR3 length: 16; J gene: TRBJ2-7; V gene: TRBV14; CDR3 protein: CASSHLRQGSSYEQYF
CDR3 length: 14; J gene: TRBJ1-5; V gene: TRBV9; CDR3 protein: CASSKGTGNQPQHF
CDR3 length: 13; J gene: TRBJ1-1; V gene: TRBV5-1; CDR3 protein: CASSLRFEGEAFF
CDR3 length: 12; J gene: TRBJ2-5; V gene: TRBV5-6; CDR3 protein: CASSLSVETQYF
CDR3 length: 15; J gene: TRBJ2-4; V gene: TRBV27; CDR3 protein: CASTHLRRVEGIQYF
CDR3 length: 11; J gene: TRBJ2-7; V gene: TRBV11-2; CDR3 protein: CASSSNYEQYF
CDR3 length: 14; J gene: TRBJ1-6; V gene: TRBV19; CDR3 protein: CASSSGVLNSPLHF
CDR3 length: 13; J gene: TRBJ2-7; V gene: TRBV29-1; CDR3 protein: CSASSGTPYEQYF
CDR3 length: 15; J gene: TRBJ2-3; V gene: TRBV6-4; CDR3 protein: CASSTGLAGKDTQYF
CDR3 length: 15; J gene: TRBJ1-5; V gene: TRBV12-1; CDR3 protein: CASSFVGRGNQPQHF
CDR3 length: 21; J gene: TRBJ2-1; V gene: TRBV24-1; CDR3 protein: CATSDEDRLLTGTSPYNEQFF
CDR3 length: 12; J gene: TRBJ1-2; V gene: TRBV28; CDR3 protein: CASSPDRTGYTF
CDR3 length: 16; J gene: TRBJ2-1; V gene: TRBV7-3; CDR3 protein: CASSPQGGQGINEQFF
CDR3 length: 14; J gene: TRBJ2-2; V gene: TRBV3-1/TRBV3-2; CDR3 protein: CASSQDRDTGELFF
CDR3 length: 14; J gene: TRBJ1-1; V gene: TRBV7-2; CDR3 protein: CASSLSGGYTEAFF
CDR3 length: 14; J gene: TRBJ2-5; V gene: TRBV10-3; CDR3 protein: CAISPLAVQETQYF
CDR3 length: 16; J gene: TRBJ2-3; V gene: TRBV5-8; CDR3 protein: CASSLGRLVNADTQYF
CDR3 length: 12; J gene: TRBJ1-5; V gene: TRBV28; CDR3 protein: CASRLPPQPQHF
CDR3 length: 14; J gene: TRBJ2-7; V gene: TRBV7-8; CDR3 protein: CASSSREGNYEQYF
CDR3 length: 14; J gene: TRBJ1-4; V gene: TRBV24-1; CDR3 protein: CATSETGAGEKLFF
CDR3 length: 14; J gene: TRBJ2-3; V gene: TRBV6-6; CDR3 protein: CASSIAGDADTQYF
CDR3 length: 14; J gene: TRBJ2-7; V gene: TRBV19; CDR3 protein: CASAFSGSSYEQYF
CDR3 length: 12; J gene: TRBJ2-3; V gene: TRBV5-4; CDR3 protein: CASSSTSNTQYF
CDR3 length: 14; J gene: TRBJ1-6; V gene: TRBV7-9; CDR3 protein: CASSTDLGNSPLHF
CDR3 length: 14; J gene: TRBJ1-1; V gene: TRBV6-1; CDR3 protein: CASSEANSNTEAFF
CDR3 length: 14; J gene: TRBJ1-1; V gene: TRBV19; CDR3 protein: CASSIRGQNTEAFF
CDR3 length: 14; J gene: TRBJ1-2; V gene: TRBV15; CDR3 protein: CATSDEEGYYGYTF
CDR3 length: 13; J gene: TRBJ2-5; V gene: TRBV10-3; CDR3 protein: CASRTSEAETQYF
CDR3 length: 15; J gene: TRBJ2-7; V gene: TRBV24-1; CDR3 protein: CATSDLNRGQYEQYF
CDR3 length: 15; J gene: TRBJ1-5; V gene: TRBV7-2; CDR3 protein: CASSLTGDSNQPQHF
CDR3 length: 15; J gene: TRBJ2-2; V gene: TRBV24-1; CDR3 protein: CATSDPRDSTGELFF
CDR3 length: 16; J gene: TRBJ1-3; V gene: TRBV3-1/TRBV3-2; CDR3 protein: CASSQGLGDSGNTIYF
CDR3 length: 14; J gene: TRBJ2-3; V gene: TRBV28; CDR3 protein: CASHEREPTDTQYF
CDR3 length: 15; J gene: TRBJ1-6; V gene: TRBV27; CDR3 protein: CASSLTRGGYSPLHF
CDR3 length: 14; J gene: TRBJ1-1; V gene: TRBV6-5; CDR3 protein: CASSNPGGNTEAFF
CDR3 length: 15; J gene: TRBJ2-1; V gene: TRBV19; CDR3 protein: CASKVVGQGRNEQFF
CDR3 length: 11; J gene: TRBJ1-6; V gene: TRBV30; CDR3 protein: CAGDTSGPLHF
CDR3 length: 15; J gene: TRBJ2-1; V gene: TRBV9; CDR3 protein: CASSIGTVDYNEQFF